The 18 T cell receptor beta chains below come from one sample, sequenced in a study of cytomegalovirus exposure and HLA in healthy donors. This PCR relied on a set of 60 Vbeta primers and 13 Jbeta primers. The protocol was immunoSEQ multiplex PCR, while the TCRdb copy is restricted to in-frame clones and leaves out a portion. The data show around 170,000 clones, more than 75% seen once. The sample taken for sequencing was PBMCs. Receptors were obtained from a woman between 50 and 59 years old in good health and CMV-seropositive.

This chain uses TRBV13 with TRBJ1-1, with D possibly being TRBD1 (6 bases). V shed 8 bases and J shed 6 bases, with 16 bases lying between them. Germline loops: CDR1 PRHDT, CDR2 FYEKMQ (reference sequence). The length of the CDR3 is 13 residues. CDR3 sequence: CASSTAGAAEAFF. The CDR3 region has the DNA TGTGCCAGCTCAACGGCGGGGGCCGCTGAAGCTTTCTTT.

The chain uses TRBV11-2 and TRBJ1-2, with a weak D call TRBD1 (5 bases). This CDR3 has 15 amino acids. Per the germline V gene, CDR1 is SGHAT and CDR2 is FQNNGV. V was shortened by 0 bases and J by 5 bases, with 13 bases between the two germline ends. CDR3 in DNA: TGTGCCAGCAGCTTAGATCAGGCAGGGTCATATGGCTACACCTTC. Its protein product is CASSLDQAGSYGYTF. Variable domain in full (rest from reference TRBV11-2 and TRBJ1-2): EAGVAQSPRYKIIEKRQSVAFWCNPISGHATLYWYQQILGQGPKLLIQFQNNGVVDDSQLPKDRFSAERLKGVDSTLKIQPAKLEDSAVYLCASSLDQAGSYGYTFGSGTRLTVV.

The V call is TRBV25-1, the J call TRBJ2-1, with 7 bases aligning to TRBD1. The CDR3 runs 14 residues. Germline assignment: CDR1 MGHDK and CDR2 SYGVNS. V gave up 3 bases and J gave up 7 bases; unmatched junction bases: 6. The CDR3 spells CASSDANRGNEQFF. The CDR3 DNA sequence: TGTGCCAGCAGTGACGCAAACAGGGGAAATGAGCAGTTCTTC.

The DNA of the CDR3 is TGTGCCAGCAGTTTAGACATAACGAACTATGGCTACACCTTC. This sequence encodes CASSLDITNYGYTF. This chain connects TRBV6-6 to TRBJ1-2; D gene uncertain. The CDR3 runs 14 residues. Germline CDR1 is MNHNY and CDR2 is SVGAGI (reference sequence). Trimming shortened V by 4 bases and J by 2 bases, and 11 bases separated the two germline ends.

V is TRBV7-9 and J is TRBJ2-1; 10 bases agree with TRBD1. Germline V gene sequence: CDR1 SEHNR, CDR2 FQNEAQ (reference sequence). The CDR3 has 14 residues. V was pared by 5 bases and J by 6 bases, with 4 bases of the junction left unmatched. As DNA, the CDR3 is TGTGCCAGCAGCCCCCGGACAGGGGGCAATGAGCAGTTCTTC. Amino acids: CASSPRTGGNEQFF.

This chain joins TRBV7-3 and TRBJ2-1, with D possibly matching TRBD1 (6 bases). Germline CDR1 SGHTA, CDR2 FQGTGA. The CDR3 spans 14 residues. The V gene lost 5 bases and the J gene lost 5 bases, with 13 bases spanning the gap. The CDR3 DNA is TGTGCCAGCAGCATTACCGGGACAAACAATGAGCAGTTCTTC. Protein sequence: CASSITGTNNEQFF.

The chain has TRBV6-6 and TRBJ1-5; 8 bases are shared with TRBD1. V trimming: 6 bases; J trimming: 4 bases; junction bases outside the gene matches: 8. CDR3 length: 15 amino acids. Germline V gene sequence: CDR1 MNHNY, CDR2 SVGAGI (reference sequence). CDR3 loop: CASRPGTGPNQPQHF. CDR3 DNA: TGTGCCAGCAGACCCGGGACAGGTCCGAATCAGCCCCAGCATTTT.

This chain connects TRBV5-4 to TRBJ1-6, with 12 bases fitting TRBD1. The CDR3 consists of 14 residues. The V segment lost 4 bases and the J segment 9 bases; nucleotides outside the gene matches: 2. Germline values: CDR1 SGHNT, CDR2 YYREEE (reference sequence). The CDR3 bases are TGTGCCAGCAGCCGGGACAGGGGGCCTTCACCCCTCCACTTT. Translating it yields CASSRDRGPSPLHF.

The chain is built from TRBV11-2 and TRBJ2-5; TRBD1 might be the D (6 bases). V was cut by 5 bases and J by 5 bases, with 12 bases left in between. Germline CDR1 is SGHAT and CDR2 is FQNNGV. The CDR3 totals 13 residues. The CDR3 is CASSGSGVETQYF. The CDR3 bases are TGTGCCAGCAGCGGGTCAGGGGTGGAGACCCAGTACTTC.

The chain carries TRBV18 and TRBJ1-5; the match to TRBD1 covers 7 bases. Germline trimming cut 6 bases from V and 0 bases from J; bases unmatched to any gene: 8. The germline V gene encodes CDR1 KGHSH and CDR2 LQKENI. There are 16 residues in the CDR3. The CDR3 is CASSHTGDRSNQPQHF. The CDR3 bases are TGTGCCAGCTCTCACACAGGGGACCGTAGCAATCAGCCCCAGCATTTT.

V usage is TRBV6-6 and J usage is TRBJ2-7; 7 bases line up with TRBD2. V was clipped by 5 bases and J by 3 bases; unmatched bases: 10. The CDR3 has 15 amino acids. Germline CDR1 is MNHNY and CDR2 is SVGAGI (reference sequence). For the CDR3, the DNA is TGTGCCAGCAGTCAGGCAGCAGGACTAGACTACGAGCAGTACTTC. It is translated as CASSQAAGLDYEQYF.

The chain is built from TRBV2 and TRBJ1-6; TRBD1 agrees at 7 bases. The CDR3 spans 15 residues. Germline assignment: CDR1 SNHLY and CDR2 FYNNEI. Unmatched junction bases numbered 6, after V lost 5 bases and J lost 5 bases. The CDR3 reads CASSPRGQNNSPLHF. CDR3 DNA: TGTGCCAGCAGTCCCCGGGGACAGAATAATTCACCCCTCCACTTT.

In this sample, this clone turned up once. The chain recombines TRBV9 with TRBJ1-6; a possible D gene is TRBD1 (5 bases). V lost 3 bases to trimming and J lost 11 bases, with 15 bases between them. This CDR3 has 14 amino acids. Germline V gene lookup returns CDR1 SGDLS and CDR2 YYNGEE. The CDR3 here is CASSEQGGSAPLHF. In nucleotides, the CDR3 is TGTGCCAGCAGCGAGCAGGGAGGGTCGGCACCCCTCCACTTT.

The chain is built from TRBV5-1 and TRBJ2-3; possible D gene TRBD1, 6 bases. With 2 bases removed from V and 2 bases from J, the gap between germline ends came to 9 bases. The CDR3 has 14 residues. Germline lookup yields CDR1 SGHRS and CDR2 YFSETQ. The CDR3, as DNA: TGCGCCAGCAGCTTCAACAGGGACACAGATACGCAGTATTTT. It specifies CASSFNRDTDTQYF.

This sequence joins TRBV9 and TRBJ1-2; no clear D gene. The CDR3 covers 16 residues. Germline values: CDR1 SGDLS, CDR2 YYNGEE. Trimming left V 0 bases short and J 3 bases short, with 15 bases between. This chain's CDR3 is CASSVALEQMDYGYTF. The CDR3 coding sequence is TGTGCCAGCAGCGTAGCACTCGAACAGATGGACTATGGCTACACCTTC. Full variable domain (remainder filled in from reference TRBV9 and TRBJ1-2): DSGVTQTPKHLITATGQRVTLRCSPRSGDLSVYWYQQSLDQGLQFLIQYYNGEERAKGNILERFSAQQFPDLHSELNLSSLELGDSALYFCASSVALEQMDYGYTFGSGTRLTVV.

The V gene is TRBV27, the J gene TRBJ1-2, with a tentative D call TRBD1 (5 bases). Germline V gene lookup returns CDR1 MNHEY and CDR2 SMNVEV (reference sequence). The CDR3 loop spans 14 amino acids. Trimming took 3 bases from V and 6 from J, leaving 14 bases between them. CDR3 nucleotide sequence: TGTGCCAGCAGTTTCTCCGACAGTTATAATGGCTACACCTTC. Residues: CASSFSDSYNGYTF.

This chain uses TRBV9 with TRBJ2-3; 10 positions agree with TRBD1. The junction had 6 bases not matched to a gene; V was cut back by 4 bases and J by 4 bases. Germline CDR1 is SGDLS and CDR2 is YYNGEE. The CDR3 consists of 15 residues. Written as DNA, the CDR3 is TGTGCCAGCAGCCGACAGGGGGCTGTCGCAGATACGCAGTATTTT. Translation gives CASSRQGAVADTQYF.

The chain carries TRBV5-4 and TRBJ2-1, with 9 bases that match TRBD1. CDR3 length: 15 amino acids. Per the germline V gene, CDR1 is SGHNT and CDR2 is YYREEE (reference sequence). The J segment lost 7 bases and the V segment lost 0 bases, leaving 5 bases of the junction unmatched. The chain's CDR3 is CASSLGGTGFNEQFF. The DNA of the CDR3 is TGTGCCAGCAGCTTGGGCGGGACAGGGTTTAATGAGCAGTTCTTC. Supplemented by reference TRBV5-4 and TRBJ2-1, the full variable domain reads ETGVTQSPTHLIKTRGQQVTLRCSSQSGHNTVSWYQQALGQGPQFIFQYYREEENGRGNFPPRFSGLQFPNYSSELNVNALELDDSALYLCASSLGGTGFNEQFFGPGTRLTVL.